These 4 T cell receptor beta chains originate from one sample sequenced in a study of cytomegalovirus exposure and HLA in healthy donors. The PCR employed 60 Vbeta primers together with 13 Jbeta primers. Using immunoSEQ multiplex PCR, the repertoire was profiled, and TCRdb retains in-frame clones only, with some absent. The table lists about 200,000 clones. Sequencing was carried out using PBMCs. The receptors originated from a man aged 30-40 years in good health and CMV-seronegative.

The CDR3 loop reads CASRLGQMNTEAFF. CDR3 bases: TGTGCCAGCAGGTTGGGACAGATGAACACTGAAGCTTTCTTT. The gene calls are TRBV7-9 and TRBJ1-1; 7 bases are shared with TRBD1. Germline V gene lookup returns CDR1 SEHNR and CDR2 FQNEAQ (reference sequence). The CDR3 is made up of 14 amino acids. Trimming took 6 bases from V and 0 from J; bases not matched to a gene: 4.

The chain combines TRBV6-6 with TRBJ1-6, with 10 nucleotides matching TRBD1. CDR1 MNHNY and CDR2 SVGAGI come from the germline V gene (reference sequence). The CDR3 runs 16 residues. V dropped 2 bases and J dropped 14; count of bases not matched to a gene: 12. In DNA form, the CDR3 reads TGTGCCAGCAGTTACCCACCGGGACAGGGGCCCAGGGCCCTCCACTTT. It is translated as CASSYPPGQGPRALHF.

V usage is TRBV2 and J usage is TRBJ1-5; D remains unclear. V dropped 4 bases and J dropped 3 bases, with 7 bases sitting between them. This CDR3 contains 13 residues. Germline V CDR1 and CDR2: SNHLY, FYNNEI. The CDR3 region has the DNA TGTGCCAGCAGTGTCCGGTACAATCAGCCCCAGCATTTT. Translating gives CASSVRYNQPQHF.

This chain joins TRBV4-1 and TRBJ1-4; maybe TRBD1 (6 bases). Germline CDR1 reads MGHRA; CDR2 reads YSYEKL. The CDR3 has 17 amino acids. Trimming shortened V by 3 bases and J by 4 bases, and 18 bases separated the two germline ends. CDR3 DNA: TGCGCCAGCAGCCAGGAGGCACAGGGAATAGGTAATGAAAAACTGTTTTTT. Protein: CASSQEAQGIGNEKLFF.